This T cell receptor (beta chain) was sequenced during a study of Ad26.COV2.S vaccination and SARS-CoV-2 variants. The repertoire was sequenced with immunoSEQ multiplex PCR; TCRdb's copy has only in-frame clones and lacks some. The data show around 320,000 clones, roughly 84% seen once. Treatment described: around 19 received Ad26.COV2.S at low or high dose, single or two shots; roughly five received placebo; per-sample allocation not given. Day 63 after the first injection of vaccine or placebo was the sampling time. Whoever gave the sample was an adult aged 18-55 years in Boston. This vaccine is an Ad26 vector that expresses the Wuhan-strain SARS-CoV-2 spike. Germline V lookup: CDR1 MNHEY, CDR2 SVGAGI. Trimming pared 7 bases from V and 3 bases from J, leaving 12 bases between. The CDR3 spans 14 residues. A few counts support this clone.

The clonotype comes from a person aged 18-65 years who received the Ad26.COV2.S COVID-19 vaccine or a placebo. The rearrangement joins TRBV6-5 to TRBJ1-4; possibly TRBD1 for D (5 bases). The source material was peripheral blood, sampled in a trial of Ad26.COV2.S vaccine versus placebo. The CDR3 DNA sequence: TGTGCCAGCAACCCCAGGGCGCCTAATGAAAAACTGTTTTTT. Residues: CASNPRAPNEKLFF.